This record looks at one TCR beta chain sequence and its context. This sample is drawn from a study of control samples from healthy donors and cancer patients. Profiling relied on immunoSEQ multiplex PCR, and the TCRdb table lists in-frame clones only, not all of them. The sample includes about 110,000 clones, approximately 84% of them seen just once. The ends lost 0 bases at V and 7 bases at J; junction bases unmatched: 5. Germline-derived CDR1 and CDR2 are MGHRA and YSYEKL. CDR3 size: 15 residues. The sequenced material came from blood. This clonotype was sampled from a man younger than 30 in good health. The rearrangement uses TRBV4-1 and TRBJ1-4; TRBD1 aligns across 7 bases. CDR3 sequence: CASSQDDRVGEKLFF. The DNA of the CDR3 is TGCGCCAGCAGCCAAGATGACAGGGTTGGTGAAAAACTGTTTTTT.